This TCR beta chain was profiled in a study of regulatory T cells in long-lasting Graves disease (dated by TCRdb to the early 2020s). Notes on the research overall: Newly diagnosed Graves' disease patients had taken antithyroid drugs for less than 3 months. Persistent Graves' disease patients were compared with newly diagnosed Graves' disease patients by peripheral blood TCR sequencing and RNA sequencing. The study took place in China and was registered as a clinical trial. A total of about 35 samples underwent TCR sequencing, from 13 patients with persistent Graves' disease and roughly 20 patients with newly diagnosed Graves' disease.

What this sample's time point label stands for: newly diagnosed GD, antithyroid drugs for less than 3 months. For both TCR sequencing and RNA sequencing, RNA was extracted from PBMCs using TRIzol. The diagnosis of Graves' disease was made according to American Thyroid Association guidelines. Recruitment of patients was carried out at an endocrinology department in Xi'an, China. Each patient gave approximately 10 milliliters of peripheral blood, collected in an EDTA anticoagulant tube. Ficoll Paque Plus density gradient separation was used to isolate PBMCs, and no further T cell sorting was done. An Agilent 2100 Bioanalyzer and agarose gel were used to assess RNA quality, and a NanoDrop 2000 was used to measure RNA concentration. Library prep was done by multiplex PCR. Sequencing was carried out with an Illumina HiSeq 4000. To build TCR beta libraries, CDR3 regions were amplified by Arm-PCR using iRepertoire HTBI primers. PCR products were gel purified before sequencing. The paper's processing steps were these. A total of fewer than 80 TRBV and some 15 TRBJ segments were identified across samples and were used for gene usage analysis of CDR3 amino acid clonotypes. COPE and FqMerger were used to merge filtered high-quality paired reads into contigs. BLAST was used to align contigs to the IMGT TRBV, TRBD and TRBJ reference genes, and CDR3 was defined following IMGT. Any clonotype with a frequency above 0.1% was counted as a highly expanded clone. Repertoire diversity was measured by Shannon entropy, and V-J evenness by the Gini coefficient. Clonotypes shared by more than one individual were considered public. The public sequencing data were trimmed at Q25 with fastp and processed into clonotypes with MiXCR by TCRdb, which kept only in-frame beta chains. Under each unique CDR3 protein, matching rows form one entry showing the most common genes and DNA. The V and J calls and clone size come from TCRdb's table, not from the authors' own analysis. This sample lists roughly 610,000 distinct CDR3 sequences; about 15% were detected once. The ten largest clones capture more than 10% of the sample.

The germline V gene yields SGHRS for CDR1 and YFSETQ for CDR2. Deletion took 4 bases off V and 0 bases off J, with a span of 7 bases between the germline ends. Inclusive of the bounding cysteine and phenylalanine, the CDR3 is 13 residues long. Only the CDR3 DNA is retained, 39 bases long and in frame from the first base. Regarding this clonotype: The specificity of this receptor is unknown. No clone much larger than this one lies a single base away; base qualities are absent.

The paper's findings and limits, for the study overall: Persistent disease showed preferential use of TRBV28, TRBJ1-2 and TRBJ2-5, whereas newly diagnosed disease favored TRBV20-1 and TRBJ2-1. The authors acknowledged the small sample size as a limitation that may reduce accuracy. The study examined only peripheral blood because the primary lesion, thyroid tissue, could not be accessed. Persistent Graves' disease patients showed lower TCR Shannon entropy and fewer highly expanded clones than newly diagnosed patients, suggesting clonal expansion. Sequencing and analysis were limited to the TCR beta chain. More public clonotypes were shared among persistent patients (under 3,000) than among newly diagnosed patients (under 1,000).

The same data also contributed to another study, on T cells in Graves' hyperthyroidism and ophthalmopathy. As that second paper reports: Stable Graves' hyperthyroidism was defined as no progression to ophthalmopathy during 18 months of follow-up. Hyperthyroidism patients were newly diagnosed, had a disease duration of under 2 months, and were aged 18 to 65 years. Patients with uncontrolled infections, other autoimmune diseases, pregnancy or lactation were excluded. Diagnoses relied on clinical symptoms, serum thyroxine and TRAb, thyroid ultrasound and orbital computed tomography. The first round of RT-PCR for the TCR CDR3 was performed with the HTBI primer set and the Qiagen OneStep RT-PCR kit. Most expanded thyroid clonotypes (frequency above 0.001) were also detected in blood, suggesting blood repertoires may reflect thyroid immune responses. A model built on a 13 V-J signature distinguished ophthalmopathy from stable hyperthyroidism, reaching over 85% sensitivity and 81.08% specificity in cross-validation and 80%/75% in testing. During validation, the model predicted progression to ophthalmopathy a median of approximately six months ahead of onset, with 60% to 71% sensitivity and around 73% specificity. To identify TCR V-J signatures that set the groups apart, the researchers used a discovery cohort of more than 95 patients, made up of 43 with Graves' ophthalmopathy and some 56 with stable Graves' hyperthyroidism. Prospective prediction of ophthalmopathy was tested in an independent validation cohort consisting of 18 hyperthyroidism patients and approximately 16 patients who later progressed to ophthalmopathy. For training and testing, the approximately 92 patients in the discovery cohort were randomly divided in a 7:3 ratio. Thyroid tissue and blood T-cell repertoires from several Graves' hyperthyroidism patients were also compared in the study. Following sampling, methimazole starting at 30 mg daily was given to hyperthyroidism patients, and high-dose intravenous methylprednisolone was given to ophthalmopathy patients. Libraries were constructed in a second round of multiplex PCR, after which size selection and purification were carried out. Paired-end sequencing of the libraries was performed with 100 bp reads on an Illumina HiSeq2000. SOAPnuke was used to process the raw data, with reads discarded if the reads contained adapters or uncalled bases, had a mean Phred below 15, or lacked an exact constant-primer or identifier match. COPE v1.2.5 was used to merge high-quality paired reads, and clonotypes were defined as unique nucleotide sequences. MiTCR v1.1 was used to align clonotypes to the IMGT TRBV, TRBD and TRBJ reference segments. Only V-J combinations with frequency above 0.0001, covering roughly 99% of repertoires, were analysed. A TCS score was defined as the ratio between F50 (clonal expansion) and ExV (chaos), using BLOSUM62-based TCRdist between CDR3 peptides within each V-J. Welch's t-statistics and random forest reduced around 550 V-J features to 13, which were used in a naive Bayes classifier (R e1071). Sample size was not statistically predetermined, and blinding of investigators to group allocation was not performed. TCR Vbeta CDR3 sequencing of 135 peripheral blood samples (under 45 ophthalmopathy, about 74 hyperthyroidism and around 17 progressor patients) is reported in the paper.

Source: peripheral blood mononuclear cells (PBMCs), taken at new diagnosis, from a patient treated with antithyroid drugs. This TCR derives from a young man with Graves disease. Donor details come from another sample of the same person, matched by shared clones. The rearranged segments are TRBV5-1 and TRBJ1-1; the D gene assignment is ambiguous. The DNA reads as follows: TGCGCCAGCAGCGGCAGCATGAACACTGAAGCTTTCTTT. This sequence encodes CASSGSMNTEAFF.